Listed below are T cell receptor beta chains from one sample, sequenced in a study of T cells after yellow fever vaccination. TCRdb reanalysed the 5' RACE reads using MiXCR and keeps one entry per CDR3 protein. Of some 670,000 distinct CDR3 sequences in the sample, 9% to 15% were seen once. Sequencing used PBMCs, obtained on the day of the yellow fever booster vaccination. All receptors come from a man aged 30-40 years who received the YFV17D yellow fever vaccine. CDR3s include the opening cysteine and the closing phenylalanine or tryptophan. A D gene is named only where the DNA matches it firmly. Where a row states a size, it is once, few, many or the class of an expanded clone; other rows omit it.

v_gene: TRBV25-1; j_gene: TRBJ1-2; abundance: few; d_gene: -; CDR3nt: TGTGCCAGCAGTGAAGCCGGACAGCCTAGCGGCTACACCTTC; CDR3aa: CASSEAGQPSGYTF
v_gene: TRBV20-1; j_gene: TRBJ2-1; abundance: few; d_gene: TRBD1; CDR3nt: TGCAGTGCTCAAACAGGGGGCGCGATGAATGAGCAGTTCTTC; CDR3aa: CSAQTGGAMNEQFF
v_gene: TRBV14; j_gene: TRBJ2-7; abundance: few; d_gene: TRBD1; CDR3nt: TGTGCCAGCAGCCGGGCCGGGACAGGGTCCGAGCAGTACTTC; CDR3aa: CASSRAGTGSEQYF
v_gene: TRBV18; j_gene: TRBJ2-1; abundance: few; d_gene: TRBD2; CDR3nt: TGTGCCAGCTCACGCGGCGGGAGGCCCTACAATGAGCAGTTCTTC; CDR3aa: CASSRGGRPYNEQFF
v_gene: TRBV7-9; j_gene: TRBJ2-7; abundance: few; d_gene: -; CDR3nt: TGTGCCAGCAGCCCTAGAGTCGGGGGCGTCATGCACGAGCAGTACTTC; CDR3aa: CASSPRVGGVMHEQYF
v_gene: TRBV23-1; j_gene: TRBJ2-5; abundance: -; d_gene: -; CDR3nt: TGCGCCAGCAGTCAATCTGGCCCCGTTAAGACCCAGTACTTC; CDR3aa: CASSQSGPVKTQYF
v_gene: TRBV12-3/TRBV12-4; j_gene: TRBJ2-7; abundance: -; d_gene: -; CDR3nt: TGTGCCAGCATCAAGGGCTACGAGCAGTACTTC; CDR3aa: CASIKGYEQYF
v_gene: TRBV7-2; j_gene: TRBJ2-1; abundance: few; d_gene: TRBD2; CDR3nt: TGTGCCAGCAGCCCAGTAGCGGGAGCGGGCTACAATGAGCAGTTCTTC; CDR3aa: CASSPVAGAGYNEQFF
v_gene: TRBV20-1; j_gene: TRBJ2-7; abundance: -; d_gene: TRBD1; CDR3nt: TGCAGTGCTAGTTTCTTGGACAGGGGTGAGGAGCAGTACTTC; CDR3aa: CSASFLDRGEEQYF
v_gene: TRBV7-8; j_gene: TRBJ2-3; abundance: few; d_gene: TRBD1; CDR3nt: TGTGCCAGCAGCTCCGGGACAGCTCCCTATACGCAGTATTTT; CDR3aa: CASSSGTAPYTQYF
v_gene: TRBV3-1; j_gene: TRBJ2-7; abundance: few; d_gene: -; CDR3nt: TGTGCCAGCAGCCACTCCGGGACACTCTCCTACGAGCAGTACTTC; CDR3aa: CASSHSGTLSYEQYF
v_gene: TRBV10-1; j_gene: TRBJ2-2; abundance: few; d_gene: -; CDR3nt: TGCGCCAGCAGTGACCGCCGGGCCCTACCAGGGGAGCTGTTTTTT; CDR3aa: CASSDRRALPGELFF
v_gene: TRBV2; j_gene: TRBJ2-5; abundance: few; d_gene: TRBD1; CDR3nt: TGTGCCAGCAGTGATCGGGACAGGGGGCAAGAGACCCAGTACTTC; CDR3aa: CASSDRDRGQETQYF
v_gene: TRBV20-1; j_gene: TRBJ2-1; abundance: few; d_gene: TRBD2; CDR3nt: TGCAGTGCGGTAGCGGGAATCTACAATGAGCAGTTCTTC; CDR3aa: CSAVAGIYNEQFF
v_gene: TRBV20-1; j_gene: TRBJ2-3; abundance: few; d_gene: -; CDR3nt: TGCAGTGCTAGACCTACTTACACAGATACGCAGTATTTT; CDR3aa: CSARPTYTDTQYF
v_gene: TRBV5-5; j_gene: TRBJ2-2; abundance: -; d_gene: TRBD1; CDR3nt: TGTGCCAGCAGCTTGCCAGGGGGATCGGACACCGGGGAGCTGTTTTTT; CDR3aa: CASSLPGGSDTGELFF
v_gene: TRBV20-1; j_gene: TRBJ2-3; abundance: few; d_gene: TRBD2; CDR3nt: TGCAGCGCCCCCTATAGCGGGAGTACAGATACGCAGTATTTT; CDR3aa: CSAPYSGSTDTQYF
v_gene: TRBV10-2; j_gene: TRBJ2-7; abundance: -; d_gene: TRBD1; CDR3nt: TGCGCCAGCGGGGAGACAGGGGAGCTCGAGCAGTACTTC; CDR3aa: CASGETGELEQYF
v_gene: TRBV6-1; j_gene: TRBJ1-5; abundance: -; d_gene: -; CDR3nt: TGTGCCAGCATGCAGAGCTTGGATCAGCCCCAGCATTTT; CDR3aa: CASMQSLDQPQHF
v_gene: TRBV15; j_gene: TRBJ2-1; abundance: -; d_gene: -; CDR3nt: TGTGCCACCAGCAGGAGTAGACATGAGCAGTTCTTC; CDR3aa: CATSRSRHEQFF
v_gene: TRBV5-5; j_gene: TRBJ2-7; abundance: few; d_gene: TRBD1; CDR3nt: TGTGCCAGCAGCTGGGGGGACAGGGTGACCTACGAGCAGTACTTC; CDR3aa: CASSWGDRVTYEQYF
v_gene: TRBV24-1; j_gene: TRBJ2-1; abundance: -; d_gene: -; CDR3nt: TGTGCCACCAGTGATCCCCGGGGCGGAGCCTACAATGAGCAGTTCTTC; CDR3aa: CATSDPRGGAYNEQFF
v_gene: TRBV12-3/TRBV12-4; j_gene: TRBJ2-5; abundance: -; d_gene: -; CDR3nt: TGTGCCAGCAGCGGGGAGGTGATAGAGACCCAGTACTTC; CDR3aa: CASSGEVIETQYF
v_gene: TRBV14; j_gene: TRBJ2-3; abundance: few; d_gene: -; CDR3nt: TGTGCCAGCAGCCAAGGGAAACGGACCCCTAGCACAGATACGCAGTATTTT; CDR3aa: CASSQGKRTPSTDTQYF
v_gene: TRBV19; j_gene: TRBJ2-5; abundance: -; d_gene: -; CDR3nt: TGTGCCAGTAGTATGATGGAGGAGACCCAGTACTTC; CDR3aa: CASSMMEETQYF
v_gene: TRBV10-3; j_gene: TRBJ2-7; abundance: -; d_gene: -; CDR3nt: TGTGCCATCAGTGAGTCTCGCGGCTCCTACGAGCAGTACTTC; CDR3aa: CAISESRGSYEQYF
v_gene: TRBV20-1; j_gene: TRBJ2-1; abundance: -; d_gene: TRBD2; CDR3nt: TGCAGTGCTAGAGCCATAGGACTAGCGGGAGGGCTTTACAATGAGCAGTTCTTC; CDR3aa: CSARAIGLAGGLYNEQFF
v_gene: TRBV4-3; j_gene: TRBJ1-2; abundance: many; d_gene: -; CDR3nt: TGCGCCAGCAGTCCAAAAAGGGCAGTCTATGGCTACACCTTC; CDR3aa: CASSPKRAVYGYTF
v_gene: TRBV6-4; j_gene: TRBJ2-1; abundance: many; d_gene: TRBD1; CDR3nt: TGTGCCAGCAGCAGGGACAGGGGAAATTCCAATGAGCAGTTCTTC; CDR3aa: CASSRDRGNSNEQFF
v_gene: TRBV20-1; j_gene: TRBJ2-1; abundance: -; d_gene: TRBD2; CDR3nt: TGCAGTGCCAAAAGAGGACTAGCTTACAATGAGCAGTTCTTC; CDR3aa: CSAKRGLAYNEQFF
v_gene: TRBV9; j_gene: TRBJ1-1; abundance: -; d_gene: -; CDR3nt: TGTGCCAGCAGCGTAGGGGGGAGCACTGAAGCTTTCTTT; CDR3aa: CASSVGGSTEAFF
v_gene: TRBV4-3; j_gene: TRBJ2-5; abundance: many; d_gene: TRBD2; CDR3nt: TGCGCCAGCAGCCAAGATGTCGATAGCGGGAGCCAAGAGACCCAGTACTTC; CDR3aa: CASSQDVDSGSQETQYF
v_gene: TRBV5-6; j_gene: TRBJ2-1; abundance: few; d_gene: TRBD2; CDR3nt: TGTGCCAGCAGCTTCTCCGGGACTAGCGGGAAGCGGCAGTTCTTC; CDR3aa: CASSFSGTSGKRQFF
v_gene: TRBV7-9; j_gene: TRBJ2-2; abundance: few; d_gene: -; CDR3nt: TGTGCCAGCAGCCCCCGGGTAGCGGATCACACCGGGGAGCTGTTTTTT; CDR3aa: CASSPRVADHTGELFF
v_gene: TRBV29-1; j_gene: TRBJ2-3; abundance: -; d_gene: TRBD1; CDR3nt: TGCAGCGTTGAAGATCAGGGGGCAAGCACAGATACGCAGTATTTT; CDR3aa: CSVEDQGASTDTQYF
v_gene: TRBV7-2; j_gene: TRBJ2-7; abundance: -; d_gene: TRBD2; CDR3nt: TGTGCCAGCAGCCCGAGACTAGCGGGGATCTCCTACGAGCAGTACTTC; CDR3aa: CASSPRLAGISYEQYF
v_gene: TRBV29-1; j_gene: TRBJ2-5; abundance: -; d_gene: TRBD1; CDR3nt: TGCAGCGTTGCGGGACAGGCCGGGGAGACCCAGTACTTC; CDR3aa: CSVAGQAGETQYF
v_gene: TRBV6-2/TRBV6-3; j_gene: TRBJ1-5; abundance: -; d_gene: TRBD1; CDR3nt: TGTGCCAGCAGTACTCCGGGACAGAGGATTATACCCCAGCATTTT; CDR3aa: CASSTPGQRIIPQHF
v_gene: TRBV28; j_gene: TRBJ2-1; abundance: few; d_gene: -; CDR3nt: TGTGCCAGCAGTATGATCGGTGAGCAGTTCTTC; CDR3aa: CASSMIGEQFF
v_gene: TRBV7-2; j_gene: TRBJ2-6; abundance: -; d_gene: TRBD2; CDR3nt: TGTGCCAGCAGCTTAGGCGGGGGGACCGGGGCCAACGTCCTGACTTTC; CDR3aa: CASSLGGGTGANVLTF
v_gene: TRBV6-1; j_gene: TRBJ1-1; abundance: few; d_gene: TRBD1; CDR3nt: TGTGCCAGCAGCGCCGGTACAGGGGCAGGAAAAGCTTTCTTT; CDR3aa: CASSAGTGAGKAFF
v_gene: TRBV5-1; j_gene: TRBJ2-7; abundance: -; d_gene: TRBD1; CDR3nt: TGCGCCAGCAGCCCCCGGGACAGGCCCTACGAGCAGTACTTC; CDR3aa: CASSPRDRPYEQYF
v_gene: TRBV18; j_gene: TRBJ2-5; abundance: few; d_gene: -; CDR3nt: TGTGCCAGCTCACCACTCCTCCAAGAGACCCAGTACTTC; CDR3aa: CASSPLLQETQYF
v_gene: TRBV10-3; j_gene: TRBJ2-1; abundance: few; d_gene: TRBD2; CDR3nt: TGTGCCATCAGTGGGACTAGCGGGACCTACAATGAGCAGTTCTTC; CDR3aa: CAISGTSGTYNEQFF
v_gene: TRBV19; j_gene: TRBJ2-7; abundance: -; d_gene: -; CDR3nt: TGTGCCAGTAGTAGCGGGACGGCCTTATACGAGCAGTACTTC; CDR3aa: CASSSGTALYEQYF
v_gene: TRBV30; j_gene: TRBJ2-1; abundance: -; d_gene: TRBD2; CDR3nt: TGTGCCTGGAGTGACGCCACTAGCGGCTACAATGAGCAGTTCTTC; CDR3aa: CAWSDATSGYNEQFF
v_gene: TRBV29-1; j_gene: TRBJ1-4; abundance: -; d_gene: -; CDR3nt: TGCAGCGTTGCTACCACAACTAATGAAAAACTGTTTTTT; CDR3aa: CSVATTTNEKLFF
v_gene: TRBV18; j_gene: TRBJ2-5; abundance: -; d_gene: TRBD1; CDR3nt: TGTGCCAGCTCACCGACAGGGAGTCCCCAAGAGACCCAGTACTTC; CDR3aa: CASSPTGSPQETQYF
v_gene: TRBV3-1; j_gene: TRBJ2-7; abundance: few; d_gene: -; CDR3nt: TGTGCCAGCAGCCAAGCAGGTACTAAGTCCTACGAGCAGTACTTC; CDR3aa: CASSQAGTKSYEQYF
v_gene: TRBV7-9; j_gene: TRBJ2-1; abundance: -; d_gene: -; CDR3nt: TGTGCCAGCAGTCCCGCCGCAGAGTTCGACAATGAGCAGTTCTTC; CDR3aa: CASSPAAEFDNEQFF
v_gene: TRBV20-1; j_gene: TRBJ1-5; abundance: -; d_gene: TRBD1; CDR3nt: TGCAGTGCCAGGACAGGGCGTAATCAGCCCCAGCATTTT; CDR3aa: CSARTGRNQPQHF
v_gene: TRBV5-6; j_gene: TRBJ1-4; abundance: few; d_gene: -; CDR3nt: TGTGCCAGCAGCTTGGCAGGCGGTCGGAATGAAAAACTGTTTTTT; CDR3aa: CASSLAGGRNEKLFF
v_gene: TRBV10-3; j_gene: TRBJ2-7; abundance: -; d_gene: -; CDR3nt: TGTGCCATCAGTGCGGGGCAGGGAGAGGAGCAGTACTTC; CDR3aa: CAISAGQGEEQYF
v_gene: TRBV12-3/TRBV12-4; j_gene: TRBJ1-5; abundance: few; d_gene: -; CDR3nt: TGTGCCAGCACCCGAGGGGGGCCCCAGCATTTT; CDR3aa: CASTRGGPQHF
v_gene: TRBV25-1; j_gene: TRBJ2-2; abundance: few; d_gene: TRBD2; CDR3nt: TGTGCCAGCAGTGCCCTCCCTACTAGCGGGAAGGAGGAAGGGAACACCGGGGAGCTGTTTTTT; CDR3aa: CASSALPTSGKEEGNTGELFF
v_gene: TRBV7-6; j_gene: TRBJ2-1; abundance: few; d_gene: TRBD2; CDR3nt: TGTGCCAGCAGCACCACTAGCGGGAAATACAATGAGCAGTTCTTC; CDR3aa: CASSTTSGKYNEQFF
v_gene: TRBV25-1; j_gene: TRBJ2-1; abundance: -; d_gene: -; CDR3nt: TGTGCCAGCAGTGAGCCGACAAGCTACAATGAGCAGTTCTTC; CDR3aa: CASSEPTSYNEQFF
v_gene: TRBV5-1; j_gene: TRBJ2-1; abundance: many; d_gene: -; CDR3nt: TGCGCCAGCAGCTTGAGTGGCGATAACCCGTTCTTC; CDR3aa: CASSLSGDNPFF
v_gene: TRBV20-1; j_gene: TRBJ2-1; abundance: -; d_gene: -; CDR3nt: TGCAGTGCTAGACCTTCGCCAGGGCAGGCAGTCGGGCGGGCCTACAATGAGCAGTTCTTC; CDR3aa: CSARPSPGQAVGRAYNEQFF